The present TCR beta chain was sequenced within a study of cytomegalovirus exposure and HLA in healthy donors (TCRdb year 2017). Describing the broader study: According to a later analysis, one platform produced both the roughly 110 validation repertoires and the 720 or so repertoires of the first cohort. The study aimed to test whether cataloging public T cell receptors could reveal signatures of past pathogen exposure. Besides the first cohort of hundreds of subjects, a separate validation cohort made up of roughly 130 different subjects was used. The study combined high-throughput TCR immunosequencing, statistical association of individual TCRs with disease status, and machine learning to predict cytomegalovirus infection status. Paper-wide results and their limitations: A total of about 150 TCR beta chains were listed by the study as associated with cytomegalovirus. Across donors, most TCR sequences were observed very rarely, whereas some public TCRs were present in many individuals. According to the authors, the approach could potentially be generalized to other disease states and immunological phenotypes. Three of the identified cytomegalovirus-associated TCR beta chains were confirmed in vitro to be specific for cytomegalovirus antigens. In a later analysis, TCRs clustered in the first cohort were found to also tend to co-occur in the 120 or so validation repertoires, with 90% to 95% of cluster scores above 0. A later analysis had no HLA typing for the validation cohort, so co-occurrence there was scored across all 110 or so repertoires. Cytomegalovirus status was reported to be diagnosed by the classifier with high specificity and sensitivity in both the original and validation cohorts.

Receptors were amplified or captured by the immunoSEQ multiplex PCR assay. The study's processing was this. A statistical classification framework was developed to diagnose cytomegalovirus status using the catalog of TCR beta chain sequences. The table comes from immuneACCESS by way of TCRdb, which keeps in-frame sequences with V and J called. Part of the clones is missing from these tables; in studies checked, under half for an unresolved V gene and the rest for unknown reasons. The V and J calls and clone size are taken from that table; D and trimming were inferred from the DNA. This sample holds 71,000 or so clones; 85% to 95% were observed only once. The top ten constitute about 1.5% of the sample. CDR1 and CDR2, looked up from the germline V gene, are SGHTA and FQGTGA. The CDR3 has 17 amino acids, counting the end cysteine and phenylalanine. The sequence is cut down to CDR3 DNA, 51 bases in frame from base 1. V loses 2 bases of germline sequence and J loses 4 bases, and the interval between the two ends is 20 bases.

Donors formed part of the validation cohort, which comprised 120 subjects and was distinct from the first cohort of 550 to 850 subjects. To note about this clone: Which antigen it targets is not known. Base qualities are not provided; no much larger clone lies one nucleotide away.

This receptor was taken from a man younger than 30 in good health and CMV-seropositive. Sequencing was carried out using PBMCs. The chain is made from TRBV7-3 and TRBJ1-2, with TRBD1 as a weak D call on 5 bases. DNA sequence: TGTGCCAGCAGCTTAGGTGCGGCGGGGACGGGAGGCTATGGCTACACCTTC. This sequence encodes CASSLGAAGTGGYGYTF.